This T cell receptor (beta chain) was captured in a study of spatial heterogeneity in lung cancer. Notes on the study in general: Mutation tallies in tumors tracked expanded intratumoral alpha and beta TCR counts.

Time point here: sample taken at primary tumor resection. This clonotype was seen repeatedly, ten times or more. Its target is unknown. TCRdb used MiXCR to reprocess the 5' RACE reads, holding one entry per CDR3 protein. The sample lists about 13,000 distinct CDR3 sequences, approximately 3% occurring once. The CDR3 consists of 14 residues. Between the trimmed V and J ends, which lost 7 bases and 5 bases, there was a span of 17 bases. Per the germline V gene, CDR1 is MNHEY and CDR2 is SMNVEV (reference sequence). The rearrangement links TRBV27 to TRBJ2-5; maybe TRBD2 (5 bases). The input for sequencing was lung tumor tissue, taken at surgery. The clonotype originates from a male donor with early-stage non-small cell lung cancer. CDR3 residues: CASKEATQAETQYF. CDR3 DNA: TGTGCCAGCAAGGAGGCGACCCAGGCGGAGACCCAGTACTTC.